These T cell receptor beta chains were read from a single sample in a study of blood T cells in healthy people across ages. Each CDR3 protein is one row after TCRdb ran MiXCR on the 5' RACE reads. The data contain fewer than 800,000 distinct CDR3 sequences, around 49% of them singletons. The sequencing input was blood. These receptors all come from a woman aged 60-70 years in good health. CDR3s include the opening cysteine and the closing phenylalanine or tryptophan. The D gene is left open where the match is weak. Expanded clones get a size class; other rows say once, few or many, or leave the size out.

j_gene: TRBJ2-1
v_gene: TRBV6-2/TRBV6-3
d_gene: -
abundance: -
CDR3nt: TGTGCCAACACCCACCAAGGGTACAATGAGCAGTTCTTC
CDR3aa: CANTHQGYNEQFF

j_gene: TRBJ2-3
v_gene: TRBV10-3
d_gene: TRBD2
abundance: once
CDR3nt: TGTGCCATCAGTGGAGAGGCTAGCGGGAGCACAGATACGCAGTATTTT
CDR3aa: CAISGEASGSTDTQYF

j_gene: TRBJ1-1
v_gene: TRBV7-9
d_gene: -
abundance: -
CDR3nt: TGTGCCAGCAGCTACTTACCGACAGGACAAAACACTGAAGCTTTCTTT
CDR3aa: CASSYLPTGQNTEAFF

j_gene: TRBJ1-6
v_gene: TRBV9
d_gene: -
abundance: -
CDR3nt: TGTGCCAGCAGTGTAGGGAGCTCCTATAATTCACCCCTCCACTTT
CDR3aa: CASSVGSSYNSPLHF

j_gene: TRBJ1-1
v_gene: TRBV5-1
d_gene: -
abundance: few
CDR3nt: TGCGCCAGCAGCCCAACAGGGACATTGAACACTGAAGCTTTCTTT
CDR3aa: CASSPTGTLNTEAFF

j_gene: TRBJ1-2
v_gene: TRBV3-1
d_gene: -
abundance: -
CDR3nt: TGTGCCAGCAGCCAATCGGAACTCTACTATGGCTACACCTTC
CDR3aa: CASSQSELYYGYTF

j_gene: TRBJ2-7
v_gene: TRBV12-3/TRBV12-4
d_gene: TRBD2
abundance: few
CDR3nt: TGTGCCAGCAGTCCCCGTAGCGGGGGCGAGCAGTACTTC
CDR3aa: CASSPRSGGEQYF

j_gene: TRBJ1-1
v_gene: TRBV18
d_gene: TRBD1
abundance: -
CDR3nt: TGTGCCAGCTCACCTCAGGAAGGGGGCATGAACACTGAAGCTTTCTTT
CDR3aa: CASSPQEGGMNTEAFF

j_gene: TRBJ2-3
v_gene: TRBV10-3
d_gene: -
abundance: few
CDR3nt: TGTGCCATCGGGAGTGACACAGATACGCAGTATTTT
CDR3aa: CAIGSDTDTQYF

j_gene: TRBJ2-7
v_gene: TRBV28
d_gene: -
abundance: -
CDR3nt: TGTGCCAGCAGTCCCCTTCAAGGGCTTTATACCTACGAGCAGTACTTC
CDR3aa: CASSPLQGLYTYEQYF

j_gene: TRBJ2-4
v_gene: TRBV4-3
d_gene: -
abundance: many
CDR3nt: TGCGCCAGCAGCCAAAACCGGGGGCGGGAGTCGTACTTC
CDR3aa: CASSQNRGRESYF

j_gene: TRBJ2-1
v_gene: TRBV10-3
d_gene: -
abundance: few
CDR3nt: TGTGCCATCACTCCTACATCCGAACACAATGAGCAGTTCTTC
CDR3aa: CAITPTSEHNEQFF

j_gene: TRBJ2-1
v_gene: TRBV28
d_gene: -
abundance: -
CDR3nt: TGTGCCAGCAGTTTTACAGTTTACAATGAGCAGTTCTTC
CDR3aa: CASSFTVYNEQFF

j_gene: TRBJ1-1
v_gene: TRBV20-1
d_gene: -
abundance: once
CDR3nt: TGCCGTGCTACGCCGGCTGGGAGGGACAAAACTGAAGCTTTCTTT
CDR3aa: CRATPAGRDKTEAFF

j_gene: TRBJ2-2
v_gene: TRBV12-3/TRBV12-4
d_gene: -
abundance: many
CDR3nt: TGTGCCAGCAGTTACAACACCGGGGAGCTGTTTTTT
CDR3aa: CASSYNTGELFF

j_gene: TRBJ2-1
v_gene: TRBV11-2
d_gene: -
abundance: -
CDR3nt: TGTGCCAGCAGACTCTCAGGGGGGACGTACGATGAGCAGTTCTTC
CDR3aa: CASRLSGGTYDEQFF

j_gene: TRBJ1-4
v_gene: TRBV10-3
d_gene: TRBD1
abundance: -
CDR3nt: TGTGCCATCAGCCCGGGACAGGGGAATGAAAAACTGTTTTTT
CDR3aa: CAISPGQGNEKLFF

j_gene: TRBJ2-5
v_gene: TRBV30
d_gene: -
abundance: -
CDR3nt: TGTGCCTGGAGTGTACAGTTACAAGAGACCCAGTACTTC
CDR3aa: CAWSVQLQETQYF

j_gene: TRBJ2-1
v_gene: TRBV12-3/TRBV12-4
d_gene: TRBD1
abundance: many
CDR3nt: TGTGCCAGCAGTCCTCAGACGGGACAGGGATACAATGAGCAGTTCTTC
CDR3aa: CASSPQTGQGYNEQFF

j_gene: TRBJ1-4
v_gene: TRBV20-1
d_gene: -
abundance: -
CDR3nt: TGCAGTGCCAGACTGGGAACTAATGAAAAACTGTTTTTT
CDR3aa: CSARLGTNEKLFF

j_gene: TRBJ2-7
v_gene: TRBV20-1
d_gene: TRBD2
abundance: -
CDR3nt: TGCAGTGCTAGAGGGTTAGCGGGGGGAAGTACCTACGAGCAGTACTTC
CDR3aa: CSARGLAGGSTYEQYF

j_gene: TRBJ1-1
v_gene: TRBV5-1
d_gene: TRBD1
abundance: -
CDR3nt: TGCGCCAGCAGCTTTGGGGGGTTCGGACAGGTGAACACTGAAGCTTTCTTT
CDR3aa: CASSFGGFGQVNTEAFF

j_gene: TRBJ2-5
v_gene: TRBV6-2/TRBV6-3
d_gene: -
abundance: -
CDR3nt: TGTGCCAGCAGTTATATGGGGTTTGGGACCCAGTACTTC
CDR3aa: CASSYMGFGTQYF

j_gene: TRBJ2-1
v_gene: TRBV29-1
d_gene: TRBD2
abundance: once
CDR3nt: TGCAGCGCGGGGGGAGGAAACAATGAGCAGTTCTTC
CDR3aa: CSAGGGNNEQFF

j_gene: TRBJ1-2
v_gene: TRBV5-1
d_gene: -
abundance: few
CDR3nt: TGCGCCAGCAGCTTGATGGAGGGATCCTATGGCTACACCTTC
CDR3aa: CASSLMEGSYGYTF

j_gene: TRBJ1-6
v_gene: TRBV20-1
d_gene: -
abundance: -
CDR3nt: TGCAGTGCTAGGGACAGAGATTCACCCCTCCACTTT
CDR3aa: CSARDRDSPLHF

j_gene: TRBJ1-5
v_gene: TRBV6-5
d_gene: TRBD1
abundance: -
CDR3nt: TGTGCCAGCAGTTCCACCGGACAGGGCGATCAGCCCCAGCATTTT
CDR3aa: CASSSTGQGDQPQHF

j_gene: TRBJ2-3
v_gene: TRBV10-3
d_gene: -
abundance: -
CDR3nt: TGTGCCACCCGGCCCCAACTAGCAAAGTCCACAGATACGCAGTATTTT
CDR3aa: CATRPQLAKSTDTQYF

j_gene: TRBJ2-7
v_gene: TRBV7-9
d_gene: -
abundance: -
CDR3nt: TGTGCCAGCAGCCACCTAGTGGAGGGCTACGAGCAGTACTTC
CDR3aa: CASSHLVEGYEQYF

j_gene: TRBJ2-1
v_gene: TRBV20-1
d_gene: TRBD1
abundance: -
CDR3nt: TGCAGTGCTAGCATCCCAGGACAGGGCAATGAGCAGTTCTTC
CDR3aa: CSASIPGQGNEQFF

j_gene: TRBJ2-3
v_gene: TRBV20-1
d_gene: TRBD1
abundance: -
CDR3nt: TGCAGTGCTCCAGACGGACAGGGCACAGATACGCAGTATTTT
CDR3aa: CSAPDGQGTDTQYF

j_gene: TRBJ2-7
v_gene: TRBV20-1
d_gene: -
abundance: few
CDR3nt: TGCAGTGCTTTCTCCCACGGGAGCGGTACCGACGAGCAGTACTTC
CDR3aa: CSAFSHGSGTDEQYF

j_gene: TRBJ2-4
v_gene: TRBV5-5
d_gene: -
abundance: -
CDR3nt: TGTGCCAGCAGCTCGGGACCAGATATAAACATTCAGTACTTC
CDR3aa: CASSSGPDINIQYF

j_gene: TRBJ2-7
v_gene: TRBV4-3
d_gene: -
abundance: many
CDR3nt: TGCGCCAGCAGCCAAGACTACTCCCTCATCTCCTACGAGCAGTACTTC
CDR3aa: CASSQDYSLISYEQYF

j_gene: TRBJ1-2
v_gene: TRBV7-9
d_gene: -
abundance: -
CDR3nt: TGTGCCAGCAGCTTAAGTGGCTCTAACTATGGCTACACCTTC
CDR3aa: CASSLSGSNYGYTF

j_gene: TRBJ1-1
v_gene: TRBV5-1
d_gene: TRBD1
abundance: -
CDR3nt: TGCGCCAGCAGCCATGGTACAGGGGAGAACACTGAAGCTTTCTTT
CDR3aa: CASSHGTGENTEAFF

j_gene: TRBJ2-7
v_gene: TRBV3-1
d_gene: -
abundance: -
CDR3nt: TGTGCCAGCAGCCAAGAAAGGCGGACATCCTACGAGCAGTACTTC
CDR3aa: CASSQERRTSYEQYF

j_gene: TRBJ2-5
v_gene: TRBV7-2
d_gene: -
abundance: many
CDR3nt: TGTGCCAGCAGCTTTCTGAGCCAAGAGACCCAGTACTTC
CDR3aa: CASSFLSQETQYF

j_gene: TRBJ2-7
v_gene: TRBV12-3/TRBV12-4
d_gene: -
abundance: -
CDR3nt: TGTGCCAGCAGTTTAATTCCGGGACAAGGCTACGAGCAGTACTTC
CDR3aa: CASSLIPGQGYEQYF